The clone carrying this T cell receptor (beta chain) was detected only once. The data stem from a study of blood T cell repertoires in COVID-19. Using immunoSEQ multiplex PCR, the repertoire was profiled, and TCRdb retains in-frame clones only, with some absent. This table has about 240,000 clones, about nine tenths appearing once. V lost 1 base to trimming and J lost 3 bases; unmatched junction nucleotides: 1. The CDR3 covers 14 residues. Germline V CDR1 and CDR2: MNHNS, SASEGT. Material: peripheral blood. The source is a man aged 60-69 years who had recovered from COVID-19. The V gene is TRBV6-1, the J gene TRBJ2-7, with 9 nucleotides matching TRBD1. The chain's CDR3 is CASSEVGQGYEQYV. The CDR3 DNA reads TGTGCCAGCAGTGAAGTGGGACAGGGCTACGAGCAGTACGTC.